The 5 T cell receptor beta chains below come from one sample, sequenced in a study of blood T cell repertoires in COVID-19 (dated by TCRdb to the early 2020s). Receptors were amplified or captured by the immunoSEQ multiplex PCR assay. TCRdb stores this immuneACCESS table with in-frame sequences only. Part of the clones is absent; in the studies checked, under half of the shortfall reflects unresolved V genes, and no reason is known for the rest. This sample holds roughly 200,000 clones; over 75% were observed only once. Over 2.5% of the sample is taken by the ten largest. Sequenced material: peripheral blood. Every receptor here comes from a man aged 55-75 years with acute or convalescent COVID-19.

J is TRBJ1-2 and V is TRBV28; perhaps TRBD1 as D (6 bases). The germline V gene encodes CDR1 MDHEN and CDR2 SYDVKM. The germline V and J ends were trimmed by 6 bases and 8 bases, with 19 bases remaining between them. The CDR3 is 14 amino acids. The CDR3 protein is CASRRPRGLRGYTF. The DNA for the CDR3 is TGTGCCAGCAGGCGGCCCAGGGGCTTACGGGGCTACACCTTC.

The gene calls are TRBV5-1 and TRBJ2-1, with TRBD1 matching 7 bases. V shed 2 bases, J shed 5 bases, and the junction held 7 bases outside the gene matches. The germline CDR1 and CDR2 sequences are SGHRS and YFSETQ. This CDR3 contains 15 residues. The CDR3 sequence is CASSLGTVANNEQFF. In DNA form, the CDR3 reads TGCGCCAGCAGCTTAGGGACAGTAGCAAACAATGAGCAGTTCTTC.

By its share, this clone is medium-sized. In DNA form, the CDR3 reads TGTGCCAGCAGCTTATATTCGGGTGGGTCCGGGGAGCTGTTTTTT. This sequence encodes CASSLYSGGSGELFF. The rearrangement uses TRBV7-2 and TRBJ2-2; D gene ambiguous. V dropped 2 bases and J dropped 6 bases, with 13 bases sitting between them. Germline assignment: CDR1 SGHTA and CDR2 FQGNSA. The CDR3 has 15 residues.

This rearrangement joins TRBV27 to TRBJ2-1, with D possibly matching TRBD1 (6 bases). This CDR3 is 12 amino acids long. Germline V gene data show CDR1 as MNHEY and CDR2 as SMNVEV (reference sequence). V was pared by 5 bases and J by 7 bases, with 9 bases between. The CDR3 is CASSLGQNEQFF. For the CDR3, the DNA is TGTGCCAGCAGTCTAGGACAGAATGAGCAGTTCTTC.

V and J are TRBV2 and TRBJ1-5, with D possibly matching TRBD1 (5 bases). The germline V gene has CDR1 SNHLY and CDR2 FYNNEI. The V gene lost 6 bases and the J gene lost 3 bases, with 6 bases spanning the gap. CDR3 length: 12 amino acids. The CDR3 DNA sequence: TGTGCCAGCAGGGGGCCCAATCAGCCCCAGCATTTT. It encodes CASRGPNQPQHF.